This T cell receptor (beta chain) derives from a study of shared clonotypes between healthy human individuals (dated by TCRdb to the early 2020s). A note on the overall study: The cohort comprised a couple of women and three men aged 18 to 49 years. Per donor, three plates each were used for CD4 naive and CD4 memory, two for CD8 naive, and one for CD8 memory. The study deeply sequenced blood TCR repertoires of about five healthy adults to estimate repertoire size and the extent of clonotype sharing between individuals. Libraries were prepared and TCR repertoires were sequenced by different laboratories using diverse techniques, in order to increase sequencing depth and limit assay-specific biases. Each donor's leukapheresis produced roughly between roughly 0.85 and 9.5 billion PBMCs.

From the germline V gene (reference sequence), CDR1 is MNHEY and CDR2 is SMNVEV. The CDR3 runs 13 amino acids, cysteine and phenylalanine included. Only the CDR3 portion is preserved as DNA: 39 bases, with reading frame beginning at the first base. The V and J ends are trimmed by 5 bases and 6 bases, leaving 13 bases between them. TCR CDR3 regions were amplified from genomic DNA by multiplex PCR using the deep immunoSEQ assay. Extracted genomic DNA from each cell subset was spread evenly across all wells of several immunoSEQ 96-well plates, with each plate serving as a replicate. For sorted subsets, each replicate PCR was loaded with around 220 ng genomic DNA, equivalent to approximately 27,000 T cell genomes. The purified libraries were quantified using a Qubit 3.0 fluorometer, sized with a Bioanalyzer 2100, and then quantified again using the KAPA Library Quantification kit. Every immunoSEQ 96-well plate was sequenced on a separate single-read 150-cycle Illumina NextSeq 550 flow cell. The authors' pipeline ran thus. Because the immunoSEQ output included only junctional sequences and no quality scores, the filtering could not be the same as the filtering used for full-length reads. Sequences were annotated with PyIR, a Python wrapper for IgBLAST v1.9, using IMGT germline references to assign V/J genes and CDR3. Any read was removed if the V/J assignment was weak (E-value above 1e-6), the CDR3 was missing, or the read contained stop codons, out-of-frame junctions, or ambiguous translated residues. V3J clonotypes were defined as sequences sharing an identical inferred V gene, J gene, and CDR3 amino acid sequence. To compute the percentage overlap between repertoires, the number of shared unique clonotypes was divided by the size of the smaller repertoire. RTK rarefaction, the Chao1 estimator, and Recon v2.1 estimates of unobserved clonotypes were used to assess repertoire richness. Generation probabilities were computed with OLGA for all TCRbeta clonotypes obtained by the gDNA method from several donors. In TCRdb, the immuneACCESS table is reduced to in-frame sequences with V and J assigned. These tables do not hold every clone; where another copy was compared, an unresolved V gene accounts for under half, and the others remain unexplained. V, J and clone size were drawn from that table, and D and trimming were deduced from the DNA. The table for this sample lists roughly 530,000 clones; 90% to 97% of them were counted only once. The ten most abundant clones make up less than 0.06% of the sample.

What the research found in general, with its limitations: Pairwise subsampling led to the expectation that sequencing depth would affect the degree of clonotype sharing among donors. Because the study included a small number of donors, the genetic and exposure-history diversity represented was limited. Larger estimated clonotype richness was generally found for naive subsets than for memory subsets. Sharing across a handful of donors was observed for around 5% of naive CD4, about 4% of naive CD8, 2% to 2.5% of memory CD4, and roughly 0.4% of memory CD8 clonotypes. Higher generation probabilities were observed for clonotypes shared by all four sorted-subset donors than for non-shared clonotypes. Sampling was restricted to blood, and TCR repertoires in tissue are likely to differ from TCR repertoires in blood. Incomplete sequencing was indicated by rarefaction of sorted-subset datasets, despite the large sequencing depth.

On this clone: What antigen it recognizes has not been identified. No per-base quality is available; no much larger clone lies one base away.

Healthy HIV-negative adults with no recently reported acute infections or vaccinations were included as donors. Every donor was a Caucasian adult living in Nashville, Tennessee, USA. Magnetic negative selection was used to enrich CD4+ T cells, after which naive cells were positively selected on CD45RA and the negative fraction became the memory subset. Blood was collected by leukapheresis, and PBMCs were isolated by Ficoll-Histopaque density gradient centrifugation and then cryopreserved in liquid nitrogen vapor phase. Analytical flow cytometry was used to check the purity and quantity of every magnetically sorted T cell population. Genomic DNA was isolated from each sorted fraction and quantified by UV absorbance on a Nanodrop 2000c.

The sample was naive CD4+ T cells sorted from blood. Per the publication, the cell subset or site label means: CD45RA+ positively selected. The receptor's source is a woman in her 30s in good health. Recombination linked TRBV27 to TRBJ1-2; no D gene can be assigned with confidence. For the CDR3, the sequence is CASSPYPLNGYTF. In nucleotide form, the sequence is TGTGCCAGCAGTCCTTACCCACTTAATGGCTACACCTTC.